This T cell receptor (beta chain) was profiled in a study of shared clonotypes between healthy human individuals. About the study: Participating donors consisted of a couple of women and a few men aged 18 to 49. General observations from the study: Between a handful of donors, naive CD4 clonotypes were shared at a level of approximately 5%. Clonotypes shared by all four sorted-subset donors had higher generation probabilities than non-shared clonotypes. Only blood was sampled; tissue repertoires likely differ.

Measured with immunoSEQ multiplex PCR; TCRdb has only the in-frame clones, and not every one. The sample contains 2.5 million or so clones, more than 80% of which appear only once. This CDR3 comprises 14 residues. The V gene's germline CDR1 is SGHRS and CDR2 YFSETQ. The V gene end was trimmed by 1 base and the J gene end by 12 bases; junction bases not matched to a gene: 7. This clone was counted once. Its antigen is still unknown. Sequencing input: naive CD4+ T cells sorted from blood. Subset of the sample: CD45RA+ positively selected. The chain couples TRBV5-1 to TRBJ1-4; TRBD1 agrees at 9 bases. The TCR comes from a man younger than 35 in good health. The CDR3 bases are TGCGCCAGCAGCTTGCAACAGGGGGCTGGAGAACTGTTTTTT. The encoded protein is CASSLQQGAGELFF.